These 18 T cell receptor beta chains were all obtained from the same sample, sequenced in a study of identical twins. TCRdb independently ran MiXCR on the 5' RACE reads; one entry per CDR3 protein. The sample has some 630,000 distinct CDR3 sequences, roughly 7.1% seen once. This sample was shared with a second study, whose subject was yellow fever vaccine responses in identical twins.

Sequencing was carried out using PBMCs. These receptors all stem from a woman under 30 in good health.

This clonotype was found many times. The chain's CDR3 is CSANSGAAYNEQFF. CDR3 nucleotide sequence: TGCAGTGCCAACAGCGGGGCGGCGTACAATGAGCAGTTCTTC. The chain couples TRBV20-1 to TRBJ2-1, with 7 bases matching TRBD2. This CDR3 region has 14 residues. Germline CDR1 is DFQATT and CDR2 is SNEGSKA (reference sequence). V lost 6 bases to trimming and J lost 4 bases; unmatched junction nucleotides: 9.

This clonotype appeared many times. The chain combines TRBV12-3 or TRBV12-4 with TRBJ1-6; no firm D call. V was trimmed by 2 bases and J by 2 bases, leaving 16 bases between them. The CDR3 has 18 residues. The CDR3 DNA reads as TGTGCCAGCAGTTTATCTTCAGGTCCGTCTGCCTATAATTCACCCCTCCACTTT. Protein sequence: CASSLSSGPSAYNSPLHF.

Only a few counts were recorded for this clonotype. The V gene is TRBV28, the J gene TRBJ2-1; D is perhaps TRBD1 (6 bases). The germline gives CDR1 MDHEN, CDR2 SYDVKM. Trimming removed 3 bases at V and 6 bases at J, with 21 bases between. CDR3 size: 17 residues. CDR3 nucleotide sequence: TGTGCCAGCAGTTTGGGACACAGCGCCGGGGTGAGCAATGAGCAGTTCTTC. Its translation is CASSLGHSAGVSNEQFF.

In this sample, this clonotype turned up a few times. The CDR3 sequence is CASTKPGLAGDTIYF. The CDR3 bases are TGTGCCAGCACCAAGCCGGGCCTAGCCGGGGACACCATATATTTT. The chain is built from TRBV12-3 or TRBV12-4 and TRBJ1-3; D call uncertain. Trimming took off 7 bases at V and 8 bases at J, with 21 bases between the two ends. The CDR3 is 15 amino acids.

J is TRBJ2-2 and V is TRBV3-1; D might be TRBD1 or TRBD2, each matching 5 bases. The CDR3 runs to 14 residues. Trimming cost V 1 base and J 7 bases, with 10 bases left between them. CDR1 and CDR2 (germline): LGHDT, YNNKEL (reference sequence). This CDR3 is CASSQAGTVGELFF. For the CDR3, the DNA is TGTGCCAGCAGCCAAGCCGGGACCGTCGGGGAGCTGTTTTTT.

This clonotype came up a few times. The chain joins TRBV19 to TRBJ1-1, with 9 bases lining up with TRBD1. The germline CDR1 and CDR2 sequences are LNHDA and SQIVND (reference sequence). J lost 2 bases, V lost 7 bases, and 11 bases had no gene match. The CDR3 loop spans 16 amino acids. The CDR3: CASTLLMGQGNTEAFF. CDR3 sequence (DNA): TGTGCCAGTACTCTACTAATGGGACAGGGTAACACTGAAGCTTTCTTT.

The V and J genes are TRBV4-1 and TRBJ1-2; TRBD1 aligns across 7 bases. The CDR3 extends over 16 amino acids. Losses at the gene ends were 0 bases for V and 8 bases for J; bases not matched to a gene: 12. Germline V gives CDR1 MGHRA, CDR2 YSYEKL. The CDR3 bases are TGCGCCAGCAGCCAAGATCTCTCGAGGGGGCTCGTAGGCTACACCTTC. Residues: CASSQDLSRGLVGYTF.

This clonotype was picked up many times. The chain joins TRBV28 to TRBJ2-2; D gene unclear. Trimming removed 3 bases from V and 5 bases from J, with 10 bases in between. The CDR3 sequence is 14 residues long. CDR1 is MDHEN, CDR2 SYDVKM, per germline. CDR3 nucleotide sequence: TGTGCCAGCAGTTTGACGGCAGCAACCGGGGAGCTGTTTTTT. Its protein is CASSLTAATGELFF.

The chain recombines TRBV10-3 with TRBJ2-3; TRBD2 matches at 10 bases. V was pared by 0 bases and J by 5 bases, with 8 bases of the junction left unmatched. Germline V lookup: CDR1 ENHRY, CDR2 SYGVKD. CDR3 length: 17 amino acids. The CDR3 nucleotides are TGTGCCATCAGTGAGTCCGGAGCGGGGGGGCTCGGAGATACGCAGTATTTT. It specifies CAISESGAGGLGDTQYF.

This chain links TRBV6-1 with TRBJ2-2; possible D gene TRBD2, 6 bases. The germline CDR1 and CDR2 sequences are MNHNS and SASEGT. V shed 5 bases and J shed 1 base, with 14 bases lying between them. The CDR3 extends over 16 amino acids. Written as DNA, the CDR3 is TGTGCCAGCAGTCCCGAGGGGACTTTGAACACCGGGGAGCTGTTTTTT. Protein product: CASSPEGTLNTGELFF.

This clonotype showed up many times. This chain connects TRBV5-6 to TRBJ2-1; 8 bases agree with TRBD2. This CDR3 is built from 18 residues. V gave up 0 bases and J gave up 8 bases; unmatched junction bases: 16. From germline, CDR1 is SGHDT and CDR2 YYEEEE. In DNA, the CDR3 is TGTGCCAGCAGCTTGGAAAACTCCGACGGACTAGCCGGCTATGAGCAGTTCTTC. This encodes CASSLENSDGLAGYEQFF.

This clonotype occurred many times. The V call is TRBV10-1, the J call TRBJ2-7; TRBD2 agrees at 10 bases. The CDR3 has 16 amino acids. Germline CDR1 WNHNN, CDR2 SYGVQD (reference sequence). Losses at the gene ends were 2 bases for V and 2 bases for J; bases not matched to a gene: 6. The CDR3 sequence is CASSETGLAAPYEQYF. The DNA for the CDR3 is TGCGCCAGCAGTGAGACCGGACTAGCGGCTCCCTACGAGCAGTACTTC.

This clonotype was counted between two and nine times. The rearrangement links TRBV12-3 or TRBV12-4 to TRBJ1-6; TRBD1 agrees at 10 bases. After removal of 6 bases from V and 8 bases from J, the junction contained 7 bases not matched to a gene. The CDR3 sequence is 15 residues long. The DNA of the CDR3 is TGTGCCAGCAGCAGACAGGGGGCTCTGGATTCACCCCTCCACTTT. Amino acids: CASSRQGALDSPLHF.

This clonotype was found many times. The chain is built from TRBV5-1 and TRBJ2-1; 10 bases are a match to TRBD2. There are 21 residues in the CDR3. CDR1 SGHRS and CDR2 YFSETQ come from the germline V gene. J was trimmed by 0 bases and V by 0 bases; bases with no gene match: 15. The DNA for the CDR3 is TGCGCCAGCAGCTTGGCTAAGTCCTCACCACTAGCGGGGAGCTCCTACAATGAGCAGTTCTTC. Amino acid sequence: CASSLAKSSPLAGSSYNEQFF.

The chain carries TRBV5-5 and TRBJ2-1, with D maybe TRBD1 (5 bases). CDR3 length: 16 residues. V was trimmed by 0 bases and J by 7 bases, leaving 17 bases between them. Germline CDR1 SGHKS, CDR2 YYEKEE (reference sequence). CDR3 DNA sequence: TGTGCCAGCAGCTTGGATGTTGGGGCCCTGAGGAATGAGCAGTTCTTC. Translated, it gives CASSLDVGALRNEQFF.

This clonotype has a handful of counts. The rearrangement links TRBV29-1 to TRBJ1-1; a weak D match, TRBD1 (6 bases). The CDR3 length is 15 residues. V was pared by 8 bases and J by 3 bases, with 22 bases between. Germline CDR1 reads SQVTM; CDR2 reads ANQGSEA. CDR3 region: CSPQGVGGVDTEAFF. CDR3 in DNA: TGCAGCCCCCAAGGCGTCGGGGGCGTGGACACTGAAGCTTTCTTT.

Many counts were recorded for this clonotype. This chain joins TRBV7-9 and TRBJ2-7; no clear D gene. V shed 0 bases and J shed 2 bases, with 11 bases lying between them. The CDR3 length is 15 residues. Germline CDR1 is SEHNR and CDR2 is FQNEAQ (reference sequence). The CDR3 reads CASSLAQLGAYEQYF. CDR3 DNA sequence: TGTGCCAGCAGCTTAGCCCAGCTTGGGGCCTACGAGCAGTACTTC.

The chain recombines TRBV19 with TRBJ2-1; 7 positions match TRBD2. Per the germline V gene, CDR1 is LNHDA and CDR2 is SQIVND (reference sequence). The CDR3 length is 18 residues. After removal of 1 base from V and 9 bases from J, the junction contained 18 bases not matched to a gene. The CDR3 loop is CASSIAALSGEGLGEQFF. CDR3 in DNA: TGTGCCAGTAGTATAGCAGCTTTAAGCGGGGAAGGGTTGGGTGAGCAGTTCTTC.